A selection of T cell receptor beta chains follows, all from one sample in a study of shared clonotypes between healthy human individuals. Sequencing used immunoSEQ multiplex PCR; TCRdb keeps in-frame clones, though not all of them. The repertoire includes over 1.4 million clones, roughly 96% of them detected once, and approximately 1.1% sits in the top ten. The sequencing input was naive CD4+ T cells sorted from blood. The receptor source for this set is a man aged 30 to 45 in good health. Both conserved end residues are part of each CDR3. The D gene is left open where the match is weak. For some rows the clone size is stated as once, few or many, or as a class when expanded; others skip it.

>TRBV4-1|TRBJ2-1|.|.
TGCGCCAGCAGCCAAGTAACGGCAGGGGACAATGAGCAGTTCTTC
CASSQVTAGDNEQFF
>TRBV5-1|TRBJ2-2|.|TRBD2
TGCGCCAGCAGCCCTGGGACTAGCGGGAGGATCGGGGAGCTGTTTTTT
CASSPGTSGRIGELFF
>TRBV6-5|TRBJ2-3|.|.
TGTGCCAGCAGTACCCATTTGGGCCGCCGGAATACGCAGTATTTT
CASSTHLGRRNTQYF
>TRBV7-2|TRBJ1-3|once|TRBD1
TGTGCCAGCAGCTTAGGTTACAGGGGTGGTGGAAACACCATATATTTT
CASSLGYRGGGNTIYF
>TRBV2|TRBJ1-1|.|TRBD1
TGTGCCAGCAGGCCGGGACAGGGGGACGCTGAAGCTTTCTTT
CASRPGQGDAEAFF
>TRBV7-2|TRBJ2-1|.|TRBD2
TGTGCCAGCAGCTTAGCGATGGGACTAACCTACAATGAGCAGTTCTTC
CASSLAMGLTYNEQFF
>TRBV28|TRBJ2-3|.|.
TGTGCCAGCAGTTTGGTGACTATACCAGATACGCAGTATTTT
CASSLVTIPDTQYF
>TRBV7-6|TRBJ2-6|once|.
TGTGCCAGCAGCGTCGGGGCCAACGTCCTGACTTTC
CASSVGANVLTF
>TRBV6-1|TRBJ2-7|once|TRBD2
TGTGCCAGCAGTGAAATTGTGACTAGCGGCTACGAGCAGTACTTC
CASSEIVTSGYEQYF
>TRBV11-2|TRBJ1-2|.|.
TGTGCCAGCAGCTTAGATGCGGGGGGCGCCTATGGCTACACCTTC
CASSLDAGGAYGYTF
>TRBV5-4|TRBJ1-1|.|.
TGTGCCAGCAGCAAAGGACAAAACACTGAAGCTTTCTTT
CASSKGQNTEAFF
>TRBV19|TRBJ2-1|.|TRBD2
TGTGCCAGTAGTATAGCTAGCGGGAAAGTGAGTAATGAGCAGTTCTTC
CASSIASGKVSNEQFF
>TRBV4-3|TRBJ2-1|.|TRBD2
TGCGCCAGCAGCCAAGATCTTTCTAGCGGGAGGGCCAACGTTTTCTATGAGCAGTTCTTC
CASSQDLSSGRANVFYEQFF
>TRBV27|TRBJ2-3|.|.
TGTGCCAGCAGCCCACTAGCCCATCCCCTCCATACGCAGTATTTT
CASSPLAHPLHTQYF
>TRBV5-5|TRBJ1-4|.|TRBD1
TGTGCCAGCAGTGACAGGGGCGGTGAAAAACTGTTTTTT
CASSDRGGEKLFF
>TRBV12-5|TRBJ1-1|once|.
TGTGCTAGTGGTTTGGAGCCGGTTACTGAAGCTTTCTTT
CASGLEPVTEAFF
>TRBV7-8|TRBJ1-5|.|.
TGTGCCAGCAGCTTAGTGGGAAACGGGAATCAGCCCCAGCATTTT
CASSLVGNGNQPQHF
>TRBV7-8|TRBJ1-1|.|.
TGTGCCAACCTCGGGGGAAGTGCCGGCACTGAAGCTTTCTTT
CANLGGSAGTEAFF
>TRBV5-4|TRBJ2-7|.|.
TGTGCCAGCAGCTTGGGGGATCTTTACGAGCAGTACTTC
CASSLGDLYEQYF
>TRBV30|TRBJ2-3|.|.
TGTGCCTGGTCGTACGGGGAGACAGATACGCAGTATTTT
CAWSYGETDTQYF
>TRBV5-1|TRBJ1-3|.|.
TGCGCCAGCAGCTTGGGGGAATATGGAAACACCATATATTTT
CASSLGEYGNTIYF
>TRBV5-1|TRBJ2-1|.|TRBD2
TGCGCCAGCAGCTTGCAGACTAGCGGGAGCCGGGGCTCCTACAATGAGCAGTTCTTC
CASSLQTSGSRGSYNEQFF
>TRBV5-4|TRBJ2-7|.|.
TGTGCCAGCAGCTTGGGCCCAGGGAATCCATCCTACGAGCAGTACTTC
CASSLGPGNPSYEQYF
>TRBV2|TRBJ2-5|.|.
TGTGCCAGCAGTGGGGGGCTTCAAGAGACCCAGTACTTC
CASSGGLQETQYF
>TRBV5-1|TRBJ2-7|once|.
TGCGCCAGCGGGAAACAGGGTTCCTACGAGCAGTACTTC
CASGKQGSYEQYF
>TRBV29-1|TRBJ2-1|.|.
TGCAGCGTTACGGACCTTAGGTCCTCCTACAATGAGCAGTTCTTC
CSVTDLRSSYNEQFF
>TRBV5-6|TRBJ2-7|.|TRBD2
TGTGCCAGCAGCTTGGCGGGGGCGGGACTAGCGGGAGGCGAGCAGTACTTC
CASSLAGAGLAGGEQYF
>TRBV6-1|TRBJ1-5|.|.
TGTGCCAGCAGGTATAGCAATCAGCCCCAGCATTTT
CASRYSNQPQHF
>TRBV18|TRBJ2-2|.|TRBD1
TGTGCCAGCTCACCGAATCGACAACAGGGGGTTCCGAACACCGGGGAGCTGTTTTTT
CASSPNRQQGVPNTGELFF
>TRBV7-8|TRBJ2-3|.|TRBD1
TGTGCCAGCAGCTCAGGGACAGGCGTCACAGATACGCAGTATTTT
CASSSGTGVTDTQYF
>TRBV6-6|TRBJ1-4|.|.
TGTGCCAGCCGTAGGGGGTCTAATGAAAAACTGTTTTTT
CASRRGSNEKLFF
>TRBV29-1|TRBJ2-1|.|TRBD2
TGCAGCGTTGATACTAGCGGGAGCTCCAGGTCCTACAATGAGCAGTTCTTC
CSVDTSGSSRSYNEQFF
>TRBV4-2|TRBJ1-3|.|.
TGTGCCAGCAGCCAAGTGGGAAGCTCTGGAAACACCATATATTTT
CASSQVGSSGNTIYF
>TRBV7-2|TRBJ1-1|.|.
TGTGCCAGCAGCCGCAAGAACACTGAAGCTTTCTTT
CASSRKNTEAFF
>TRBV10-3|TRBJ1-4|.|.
TGTGCCATCAGTGTAGCAGGATCACAGGAAAAACTGTTTTTT
CAISVAGSQEKLFF
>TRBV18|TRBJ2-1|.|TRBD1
TGTGCCAGCTCACGGGGACAGGGGGCCAGCTTATCCTACAATGAGCAGTTCTTC
CASSRGQGASLSYNEQFF
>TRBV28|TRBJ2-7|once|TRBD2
TGTGCCAGCCGCGGGACTAGCGGCCCCTACGAGCAGTACTTC
CASRGTSGPYEQYF
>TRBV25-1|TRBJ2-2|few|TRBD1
TGTGCCAGCAGTGACTCGGACAGGGGCCCGACCGGGGAGCTGTTTTTT
CASSDSDRGPTGELFF
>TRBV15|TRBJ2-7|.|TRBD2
TGTGCCACCAGCCTTCTAGCGGAGGAAAGCGAGCAGTACTTC
CATSLLAEESEQYF
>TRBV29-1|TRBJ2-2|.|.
TGCAGCGCTATACAAGGCGGGGAGCTGTTTTTT
CSAIQGGELFF
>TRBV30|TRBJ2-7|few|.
TGTGCCTGGACAAAGACAGGCGCCTACGAGCAGTACTTC
CAWTKTGAYEQYF
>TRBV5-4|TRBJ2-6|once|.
TGTGCCAGCAGCTTGAGACAGCGAGGGGCCAACGTCCTGACTTTC
CASSLRQRGANVLTF
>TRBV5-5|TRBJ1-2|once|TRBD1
TGTGCCAGCAGCTTTGGACAGGGCGGCTATGGCTACACCTTC
CASSFGQGGYGYTF
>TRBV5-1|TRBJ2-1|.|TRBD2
TGCGCCAGCAGCTTGTTGGGACTACATGAGGATGAGCAGTTCTTC
CASSLLGLHEDEQFF
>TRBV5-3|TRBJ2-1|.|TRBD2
TGTGCCAGAAGCCTCGGGACTAGCGGGCCCAGCTCCTACAATGAGCAGTTCTTC
CARSLGTSGPSSYNEQFF
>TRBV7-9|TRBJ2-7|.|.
TGTGCCAGCAGCTTACAGGACTACGAGCAGTACTTC
CASSLQDYEQYF
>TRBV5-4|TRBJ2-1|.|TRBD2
TGTGCCAGCAGCTTGATCCCCGGGACTAGCGGGAATATAAATGAGCAGTTCTTC
CASSLIPGTSGNINEQFF
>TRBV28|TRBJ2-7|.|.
TGTGCCAGCAGTTTAATGGGGGACGAGCAGTACTTC
CASSLMGDEQYF
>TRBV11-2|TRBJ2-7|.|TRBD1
TGTGCCAGCAGTTTGGACAGGGGTGATTTCTACGAGCAGTACTTC
CASSLDRGDFYEQYF
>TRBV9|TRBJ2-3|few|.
TGTGCCAGCAGCGCACCGGGACGATCCACAGATACGCAGTATTTT
CASSAPGRSTDTQYF
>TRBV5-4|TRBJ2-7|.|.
TGTGCCAGCAGCTTGGGAGGGTTGACCTACGAGCAGTACTTC
CASSLGGLTYEQYF
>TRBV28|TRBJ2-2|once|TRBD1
TGTGCCAGCAGTTCTCCGGGACAGATCACCGGGGAGCTGTTTTTT
CASSSPGQITGELFF
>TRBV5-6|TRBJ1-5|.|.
TGTGCCAGCAGCAAAACACCAGGGACTAGCAATCAGCCCCAGCATTTT
CASSKTPGTSNQPQHF